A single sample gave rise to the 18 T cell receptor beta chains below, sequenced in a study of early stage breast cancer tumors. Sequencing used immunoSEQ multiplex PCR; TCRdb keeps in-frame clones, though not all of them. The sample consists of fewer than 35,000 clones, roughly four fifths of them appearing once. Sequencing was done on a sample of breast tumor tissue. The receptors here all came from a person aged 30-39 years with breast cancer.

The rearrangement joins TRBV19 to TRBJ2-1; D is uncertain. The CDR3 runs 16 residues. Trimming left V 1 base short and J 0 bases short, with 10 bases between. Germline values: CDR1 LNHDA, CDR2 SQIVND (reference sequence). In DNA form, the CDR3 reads TGTGCCAGTAGTATAGGAGTCCAAAGCTCCTACAATGAGCAGTTCTTC. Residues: CASSIGVQSSYNEQFF.

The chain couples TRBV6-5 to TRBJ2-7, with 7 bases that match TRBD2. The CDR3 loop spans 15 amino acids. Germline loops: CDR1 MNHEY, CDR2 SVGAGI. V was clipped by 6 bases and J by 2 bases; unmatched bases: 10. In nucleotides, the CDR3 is TGTGCCAGCAGCCTCTCTAGCGGAATCCCCTACGAGCAGTACTTC. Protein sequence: CASSLSSGIPYEQYF.

The CDR3 coding sequence is TGTGCCAGTAATGGACAGGGCAATCAGCCCCAGCATTTT. It translates to CASNGQGNQPQHF. The genes are TRBV19 and TRBJ1-5; TRBD1 agrees at 7 bases. V lost 7 bases and J lost 2; bases outside the gene matches: 2. In germline, CDR1 is LNHDA, CDR2 SQIVND (reference sequence). CDR3 length: 13 residues. Full variable domain (rest looked up from reference TRBV19 and TRBJ1-5): DGGITQSPKYLFRKEGQNVTLSCEQNLNHDAMYWYRQDPGQGLRLIYYSQIVNDFQKGDIAEGYSVSREKKESFPLTVTSAQKNPTAFYLCASNGQGNQPQHFGDGTRLSIL.

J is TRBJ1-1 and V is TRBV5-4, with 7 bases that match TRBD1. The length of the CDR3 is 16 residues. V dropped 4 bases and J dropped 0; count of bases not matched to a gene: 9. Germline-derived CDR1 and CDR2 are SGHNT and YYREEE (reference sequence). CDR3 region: CASSATGVILNTEAFF. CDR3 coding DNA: TGTGCCAGCAGCGCTACAGGGGTTATTTTGAACACTGAAGCTTTCTTT.

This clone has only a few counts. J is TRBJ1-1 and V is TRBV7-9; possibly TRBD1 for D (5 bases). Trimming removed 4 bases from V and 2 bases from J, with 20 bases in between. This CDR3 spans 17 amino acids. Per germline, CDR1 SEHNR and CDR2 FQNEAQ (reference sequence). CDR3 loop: CASSSPGARTANTEAFF. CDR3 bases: TGTGCCAGCAGCTCCCCCGGGGCCCGTACTGCTAACACTGAAGCTTTCTTT.

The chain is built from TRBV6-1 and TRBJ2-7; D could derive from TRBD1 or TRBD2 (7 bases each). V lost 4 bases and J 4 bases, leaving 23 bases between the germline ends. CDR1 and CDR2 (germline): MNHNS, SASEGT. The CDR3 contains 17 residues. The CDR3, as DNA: TGTGCCAGCAGTGCAGGGGGAGGGGGGCAGGACTGGTACGAGCAGTACTTC. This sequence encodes CASSAGGGGQDWYEQYF.

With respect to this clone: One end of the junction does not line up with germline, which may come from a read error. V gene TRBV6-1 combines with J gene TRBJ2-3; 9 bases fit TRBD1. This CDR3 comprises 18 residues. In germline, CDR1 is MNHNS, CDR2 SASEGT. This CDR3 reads CAISEVVATGGRADTQYF. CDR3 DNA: TGTGCCATCAGTGAAGTCGTCGCAACAGGGGGCAGGGCAGATACGCAGTATTTT.

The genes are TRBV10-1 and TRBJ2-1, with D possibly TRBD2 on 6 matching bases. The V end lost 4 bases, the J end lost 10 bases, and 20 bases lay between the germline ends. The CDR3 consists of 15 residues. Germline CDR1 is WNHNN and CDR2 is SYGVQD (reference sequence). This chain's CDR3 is CASSGGLYWEFEQFF. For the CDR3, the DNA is TGCGCCAGCAGTGGAGGACTATATTGGGAATTCGAGCAGTTCTTC.

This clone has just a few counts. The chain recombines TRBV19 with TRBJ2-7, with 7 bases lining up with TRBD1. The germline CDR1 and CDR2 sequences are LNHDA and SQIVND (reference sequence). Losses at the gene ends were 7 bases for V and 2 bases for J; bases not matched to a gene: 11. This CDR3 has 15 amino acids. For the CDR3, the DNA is TGTGCCAGTACCCCCGATCAGGGGGAACCCTACGAGCAGTACTTC. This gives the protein CASTPDQGEPYEQYF. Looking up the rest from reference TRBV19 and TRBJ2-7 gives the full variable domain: DGGITQSPKYLFRKEGQNVTLSCEQNLNHDAMYWYRQDPGQGLRLIYYSQIVNDFQKGDIAEGYSVSREKKESFPLTVTSAQKNPTAFYLCASTPDQGEPYEQYFGPGTRLTVT.

CDR3: CASSQDWVNQPQHF. In DNA, the CDR3 is TGCGCCAGCAGCCAAGACTGGGTCAATCAGCCCCAGCATTTT. The J gene is TRBJ1-5, the V gene TRBV4-3, with unresolved D. The CDR3 has 14 amino acids. The germline CDR1 and CDR2 sequences are LGHNA and YSLEER. V was pared by 0 bases and J by 3 bases, with 6 bases between.

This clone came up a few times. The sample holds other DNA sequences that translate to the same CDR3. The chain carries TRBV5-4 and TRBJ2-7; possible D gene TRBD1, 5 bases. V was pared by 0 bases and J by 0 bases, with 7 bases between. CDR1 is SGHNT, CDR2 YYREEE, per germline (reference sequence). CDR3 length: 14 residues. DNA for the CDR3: TGTGCCAGCAGCTTGGATCAGGGCTCCTACGAGCAGTACTTC. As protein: CASSLDQGSYEQYF.

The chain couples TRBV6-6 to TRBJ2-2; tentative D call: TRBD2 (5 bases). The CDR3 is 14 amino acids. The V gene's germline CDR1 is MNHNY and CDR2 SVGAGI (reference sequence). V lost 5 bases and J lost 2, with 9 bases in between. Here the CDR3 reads CASSKTGNTGELFF. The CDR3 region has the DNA TGTGCCAGCAGTAAAACGGGAAACACCGGGGAGCTGTTTTTT.

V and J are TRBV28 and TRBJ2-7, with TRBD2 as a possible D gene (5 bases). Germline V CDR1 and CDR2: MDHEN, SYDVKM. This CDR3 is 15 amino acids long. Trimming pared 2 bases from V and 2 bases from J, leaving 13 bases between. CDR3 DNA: TGTGCCAGCAGTTTAACAACCGGGATACCCTACGAGCAGTACTTC. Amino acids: CASSLTTGIPYEQYF.

CDR3 sequence: CASSLGGVQGGYTF. The CDR3 region has the DNA TGTGCCAGCAGCCTAGGGGGGGTACAGGGTGGCTACACCTTC. The chain combines TRBV9 with TRBJ1-2; weak D call: TRBD1 (6 bases). Per the germline V gene, CDR1 is SGDLS and CDR2 is YYNGEE. CDR3 length: 14 amino acids. Trimming stripped 4 bases from V and 7 bases from J, with 17 bases between.

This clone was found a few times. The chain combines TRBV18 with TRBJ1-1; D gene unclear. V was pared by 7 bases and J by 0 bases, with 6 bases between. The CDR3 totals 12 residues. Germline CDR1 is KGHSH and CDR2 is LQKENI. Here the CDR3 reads CASFLMNTEAFF. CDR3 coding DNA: TGTGCCAGCTTTCTTATGAACACTGAAGCTTTCTTT.

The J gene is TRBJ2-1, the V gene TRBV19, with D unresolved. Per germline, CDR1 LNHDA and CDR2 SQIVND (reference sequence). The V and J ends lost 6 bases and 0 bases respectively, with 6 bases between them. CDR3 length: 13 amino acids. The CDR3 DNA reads TGTGCCAGTAGGGGCAGCTCCTACAATGAGCAGTTCTTC. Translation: CASRGSSYNEQFF.

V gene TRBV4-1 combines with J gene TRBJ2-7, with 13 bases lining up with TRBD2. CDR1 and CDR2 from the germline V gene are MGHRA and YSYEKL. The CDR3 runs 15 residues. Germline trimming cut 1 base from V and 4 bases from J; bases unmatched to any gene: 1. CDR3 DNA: TGCGCCAGCAGCCAAGTACTAGCGGGAGGGTACGAGCAGTACTTC. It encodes CASSQVLAGGYEQYF.

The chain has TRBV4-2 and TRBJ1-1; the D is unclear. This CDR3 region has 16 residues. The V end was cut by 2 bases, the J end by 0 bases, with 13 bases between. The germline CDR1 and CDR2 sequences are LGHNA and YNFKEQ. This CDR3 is CASSQHAGRMNTEAFF. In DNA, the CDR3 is TGTGCCAGCAGCCAACATGCCGGACGGATGAACACTGAAGCTTTCTTT.